These T cell receptor beta chains were read from a single sample in a study of Graves' ophthalmopathy and Graves' hyperthyroidism. TCRdb fed the multiplex PCR reads into MiXCR, producing one record per CDR3 protein. This table has about 400,000 distinct CDR3 sequences, around 16% appearing once. Sequences were obtained from peripheral blood. These TCRs come from a woman between 18 and 29 years old with Graves' ophthalmopathy. Both conserved end residues are part of each CDR3. D genes are given only for firm matches. Not every row has a clone size; where given, it reads once, few, many or a size class.

size | J | V | D | CDR3 | DNA
many | TRBJ1-1 | TRBV4-1 | . | CASSQDPGRRTEAFF | TGCGCCAGCAGCCAAGACCCCGGAAGGCGCACTGAAGCTTTCTTT
. | TRBJ2-7 | TRBV12-3/TRBV12-4 | TRBD2 | CASSPSLAGRRGYVQYF | TGTGCCAGCAGTCCCTCACTAGCGGGAAGGCGGGGGTACGTGCAGTACTTC
many | TRBJ1-5 | TRBV6-2/TRBV6-3 | TRBD1 | CASSYLRTGAVQGNQPQHF | TGTGCCAGCAGTTACCTGAGGACAGGGGCTGTGCAGGGCAATCAGCCCCAGCATTTT
many | TRBJ2-7 | TRBV27 | TRBD1 | CASSKGQGGYEQYF | TGTGCCAGCAGTAAGGGACAGGGGGGTTACGAGCAGTACTTC
many | TRBJ1-1 | TRBV7-2 | . | CASSLGARGDAFF | TGTGCCAGCAGCTTAGGAGCAAGGGGGGACGCTTTCTTT
many | TRBJ1-5 | TRBV28 | . | CASNGSGGGNQPQHF | TGTGCCAGCAACGGGAGTGGAGGAGGCAATCAGCCCCAGCATTTT
many | TRBJ1-1 | TRBV11-2 | . | CASSSFRTEAFF | TGTGCCAGCAGCTCTTTTCGAACTGAAGCTTTCTTT
many | TRBJ2-2 | TRBV7-3 | TRBD1 | CASSGPGGTASTGELFF | TGTGCCAGCAGCGGACCCGGTGGGACAGCCAGCACCGGGGAGCTGTTTTTT
many | TRBJ2-7 | TRBV11-3 | TRBD2 | CASSPRSGGVVWDYEQYF | TGTGCCAGCAGCCCCCGGTCGGGAGGAGTGGTCTGGGACTACGAGCAGTACTTC
many | TRBJ2-7 | TRBV6-2/TRBV6-3 | . | CASSYFYGLFSGEYEQYF | TGTGCCAGCAGTTACTTCTATGGACTATTTAGCGGAGAGTACGAGCAGTACTTC
many | TRBJ1-2 | TRBV12-3/TRBV12-4 | . | CASSSRVIYGYTF | TGTGCCAGCAGTTCCCGGGTTATCTATGGCTACACCTTC